The 7 T cell receptor beta chains presented below share a single source sample, sequenced in a study of blood T cell repertoires in COVID-19. Assay used: immunoSEQ multiplex PCR; TCRdb lists only in-frame clones, some missing. The profile shows under 250,000 clones, 92% of them singletons. Sequencing was done on a sample of peripheral blood. These receptors were obtained from a man younger than 45 with COVID-19, enrolled during active disease.

The chain recombines TRBV10-3 with TRBJ2-5; D is unclear. Germline values: CDR1 ENHRY, CDR2 SYGVKD. V was shortened by 4 bases and J by 0 bases, with 6 bases between the two germline ends. The CDR3 is made up of 13 amino acids. The CDR3 coding sequence is TGTGCCATCAGTGCTAGAAACCAAGAGACCCAGTACTTC. The encoded protein is CAISARNQETQYF.

The gene calls are TRBV10-1 and TRBJ2-3; D remains ambiguous. The germline gives CDR1 WNHNN, CDR2 SYGVQD (reference sequence). The CDR3 has 15 amino acids. Trimming left V 8 bases short and J 0 bases short, with 15 bases between. The CDR3 DNA reads TGCGCCAGCCCGAGGCCACCCCCTAGCACAGATACGCAGTATTTT. Its translation: CASPRPPPSTDTQYF.

The chain combines TRBV18 with TRBJ1-1; D not resolved. V lost 3 bases and J 1 base, leaving 6 bases between the germline ends. CDR1 and CDR2 (germline): KGHSH, LQKENI. The CDR3 is 13 residues long. CDR3 DNA: TGTGCCAGCTCACCGCTATCGAACACTGAAGCTTTCTTT. It encodes CASSPLSNTEAFF.

The V call is TRBV6-2 or TRBV6-3, the J call TRBJ2-1; TRBD2 agrees at 8 bases. V was clipped by 5 bases and J by 4 bases; unmatched bases: 22. The CDR3 extends over 20 amino acids. Germline lookup yields CDR1 MNHEY and CDR2 SVGEGT. CDR3 DNA sequence: TGTGCCAGCAGTCCGTGGAGGGGTTGGCGGGGGGTGCTCCTATACAATGAGCAGTTCTTC. Its translation is CASSPWRGWRGVLLYNEQFF.

The V call is TRBV6-5, the J call TRBJ1-4, with TRBD1 as a possible D gene (5 bases). This CDR3 is built from 15 residues. The germline V gene has CDR1 MNHEY and CDR2 SVGAGI. V lost 8 bases and J lost 5, with 18 bases in between. In nucleotides, the CDR3 is TGTGCCAGCGGTCCCAGACAGCAACCGAATGAAAAACTGTTTTTT. This gives the protein CASGPRQQPNEKLFF.

The chain employs TRBV25-1 and TRBJ2-7; TRBD2 aligns across 8 bases. Germline V CDR1 and CDR2: MGHDK, SYGVNS. This CDR3 spans 14 amino acids. The V and J ends lost 0 bases and 2 bases, in that order; junction bases with no gene match: 0. CDR3 DNA sequence: TGTGCCAGCAGTGAATACGGGGGGGCCTACGAGCAGTACTTC. Its protein is CASSEYGGAYEQYF.

The chain has TRBV7-3 and TRBJ2-7, with 8 bases fitting TRBD2. Germline loops: CDR1 SGHTA, CDR2 FQGTGA. CDR3 length equals 14 residues. With 1 base clipped from V and 6 bases from J, the junction kept 5 bases outside the gene matches. The CDR3 bases are TGTGCCAGCAGCTTAATTGGCCTAGCGGGCGAGCAGTACTTC. Translating gives CASSLIGLAGEQYF.